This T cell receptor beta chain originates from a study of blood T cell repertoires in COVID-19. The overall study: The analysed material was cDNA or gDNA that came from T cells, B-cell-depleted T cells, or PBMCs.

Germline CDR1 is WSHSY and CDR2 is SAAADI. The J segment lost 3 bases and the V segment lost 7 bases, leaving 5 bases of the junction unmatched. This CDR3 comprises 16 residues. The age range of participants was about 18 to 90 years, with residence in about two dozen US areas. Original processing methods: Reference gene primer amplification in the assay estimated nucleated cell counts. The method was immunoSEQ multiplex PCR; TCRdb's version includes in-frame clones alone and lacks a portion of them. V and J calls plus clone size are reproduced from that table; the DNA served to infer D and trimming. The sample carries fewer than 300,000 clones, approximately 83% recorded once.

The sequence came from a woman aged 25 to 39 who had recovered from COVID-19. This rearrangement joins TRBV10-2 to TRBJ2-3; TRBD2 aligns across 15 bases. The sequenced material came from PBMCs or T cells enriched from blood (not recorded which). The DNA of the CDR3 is TGCGCCAGCACCCGGACTAGCGGGGGGGATACAGATACGCAGTATTTT. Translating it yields CASTRTSGGDTDTQYF.